This T cell receptor (beta chain) was observed in a study of blood T cell repertoires in COVID-19. Original processing notes: Estimated nucleated cell counts came from reference gene primer amplification. Measured with immunoSEQ multiplex PCR; TCRdb has only the in-frame clones, and not every one. The V and J calls and the clone size are those of that table, but D and trimming were determined from the DNA. Among roughly 100,000 clones, about 85% were seen once, and the ten largest hold about 1.8%. This CDR3 has 13 amino acids. CDR1 MNHEY and CDR2 SMNVEV come from the germline V gene (reference sequence). V shed 5 bases and J shed 8 bases, with 14 bases lying between them.

Material for sequencing was peripheral blood. This TCR derives from a woman in her 70s with active or convalescent COVID-19. This rearrangement joins TRBV27 to TRBJ2-3; unclear D gene. Here the CDR3 reads CASSITPPRTQYF. CDR3 in DNA: TGTGCCAGCAGTATCACTCCCCCTCGTACGCAGTATTTT.